This entry is about one T cell receptor (beta chain). In its sample, this clone was seen many times. It lacks a known antigen. No clone much larger than this one lies a single base away; base qualities are absent. The data belong to a study of shared clonotypes between healthy human individuals (dated by TCRdb to about 2020). Regarding the complete study: The cohort included three men and a couple of women between 18 and 49 years of age. To increase sequencing depth and limit assay-specific biases, TCR repertoire library preparation and sequencing were carried out by different laboratories using diverse techniques. For each donor, CD4 naive and CD4 memory were each given three plates, CD8 naive was given two plates, and CD8 memory was given one plate. Between about 0.8 and 9 billion PBMCs per donor were obtained by leukapheresis. To estimate repertoire size and how much clonotype sharing occurs between individuals, the study deeply sequenced the blood TCR repertoires of five or six healthy adults.

Using the deep immunoSEQ assay, multiplex PCR amplified TCR CDR3 regions from genomic DNA. Genomic DNA extracted from each cell subset was distributed evenly over all wells of several immunoSEQ 96-well plates, and each plate served as one replicate. For sorted subsets, approximately 0.2 ug of genomic DNA, equivalent to 30,000 or so T cell genomes, went into each replicate PCR. Purified libraries were measured with a Qubit 3.0 fluorometer, size-checked on a Bioanalyzer 2100, and measured again with the KAPA Library Quantification kit. Every immunoSEQ 96-well plate was sequenced on a separate single-read 150-cycle Illumina NextSeq 550 flow cell. On the study's bioinformatics: Because the immunoSEQ output held only junctional sequences and lacked quality scores, the filtering could not match the filtering applied to full-length reads. Sequences were annotated with PyIR, a Python wrapper for IgBLAST v1.9, using IMGT germline references to assign V/J genes and CDR3. Any read was removed if the V/J assignment was weak (E-value above 1e-6), the CDR3 was missing, or the read contained stop codons, out-of-frame junctions, or ambiguous translated residues. V3J clonotypes were defined as sequences sharing an identical inferred V gene, J gene, and CDR3 amino acid sequence. The percentage overlap between two repertoires was calculated by dividing the number of shared unique clonotypes by the size of the smaller repertoire. RTK rarefaction, the Chao1 estimator, and Recon v2.1 estimates of unobserved clonotypes were used to assess repertoire richness. OLGA was used to compute generation probabilities for all TCRbeta clonotypes that the gDNA method yielded from a handful of donors. TCRdb's version of the immuneACCESS table is confined to in-frame rearrangements and falls short of the full clone set. An unresolved V gene accounts for under half of the shortfall where checked; the remainder is of unknown origin. V and J calls and clone size follow that table, whereas D and trimming were derived from the DNA. The sample contains roughly 330,000 clones, 74% of them found a single time. 10% of the sample comes from the top ten.

Summary of the overall study and its limitations: Rarefaction of sorted-subset datasets indicated incomplete sequencing despite the large sequencing depth. Only blood was sampled, and tissue TCR repertoires likely differ from those in blood. Clonotypes shared by all four sorted-subset donors showed higher generation probabilities than non-shared clonotypes. About 4.5% of naive CD4, roughly 3.6% of naive CD8, 2.3% of memory CD4, and 0.35% to 0.4% of memory CD8 clonotypes were shared across several donors. Naive subsets generally had larger estimated clonotype richness than memory subsets did. Because the study included only a small number of donors, the genetic and exposure-history diversity represented was limited. Based on pairwise subsampling, the degree of clonotype sharing among donors was expected to be affected by sequencing depth.

V loses 5 bases, J loses 4 bases, and the germline ends lie 11 bases apart. The CDR3 measures 13 amino acids from cysteine to phenylalanine. CDR3 DNA only is kept here, 39 bases in frame from base 1. Sequences MNHEY (CDR1) and SVGAGI (CDR2) are obtained from the germline V gene. The donors were healthy, HIV-negative adults who had no recently reported acute infections or vaccinations. All donors were Caucasian adults living in Nashville, Tennessee, USA. CD4+ T cells were enriched through magnetic negative selection, after which naive cells were positively selected on CD45RA and the remaining negative fraction served as the memory subset. After blood collection by leukapheresis, PBMCs were isolated using Ficoll-Histopaque density gradient centrifugation and then cryopreserved in the vapor phase of liquid nitrogen. Purity and quantity of every magnetically sorted T cell population were checked by analytical flow cytometry. From each sorted fraction, genomic DNA was isolated and quantified by UV absorbance on a Nanodrop 2000c.

The sequence was collected from a man aged 25-45 years in good health. The V gene is TRBV6-5 and the J gene is TRBJ1-1, with no confidently assigned D gene. The sequenced material came from memory CD4+ T cells sorted from blood. The cell subset or site label corresponds to: CD45RA-negative fraction. The DNA sequence is TGTGCCAGCAGTCGGGGTTCTGGCACTGAAGCTTTCTTT. The encoded protein is CASSRGSGTEAFF.